The 29 T cell receptor beta chains in this list originate from one sample, sequenced in a study of vaccination and CD4 T cells after COVID-19. Time point given: late sampling 161 to 241 days after vaccination in three convalescent patients. Using its own MiXCR run on the PCR reads, TCRdb lists one record per CDR3 protein. The top ten clones hold roughly 6% of a sample with 35,000 to 45,000 distinct CDR3 sequences, about 34% of them seen once. This sample comprised CD4+ T cells from blood, obtained about 7 months after SARS-CoV-2 vaccination. These receptors were taken from a human donor who had recovered from COVID-19.

By proportion, this clonotype is medium-sized. V is TRBV6-8 and J is TRBJ2-5; tentative D call: TRBD1 (6 bases). The V gene's germline CDR1 is MNHGY and CDR2 SAAAGT. This CDR3 is 17 amino acids long. Trimming removed 0 bases from V and 1 base from J, with 15 bases in between. CDR3 sequence reads: CASSYSGAAERQETQYF. The CDR3, as DNA: TGTGCCAGCAGTTACTCGGGGGCTGCGGAGCGCCAAGAGACCCAGTACTTC.

V is TRBV30 and J is TRBJ2-7; 7 nucleotides agree with TRBD2. V shed 2 bases, J shed 2 bases, and the junction held 6 bases outside the gene matches. The V gene's germline CDR1 is GTSNPN and CDR2 SVGIG (reference sequence). The CDR3 has 14 residues. The CDR3 nucleotides are TGTGCCTGGAGTTCCCGGGGACTACCCTACGAGCAGTACTTC. Encoded protein: CAWSSRGLPYEQYF.

This sequence joins TRBV29-1 and TRBJ2-5; D is perhaps TRBD1 or TRBD2 (5 bases each). The germline V gene encodes CDR1 SQVTM and CDR2 ANQGSEA. This CDR3 has 15 amino acids. V was clipped by 3 bases and J by 7 bases, with 21 bases between them. The CDR3 coding sequence is TGCAGCGTTGAGGAGGACAAATTTTTTCTGGGGACCCAGTACTTC. Translating it yields CSVEEDKFFLGTQYF.

This chain connects TRBV21-1 to TRBJ2-3; the table gives TRBD2 as D, unverified against the DNA. TRBV21-1 is annotated as a pseudogene. The CDR3 is made up of 16 amino acids. The DNA of the CDR3 is TGTGCCAGCAAACCCGGGACTAGCGGGAGGTCGGATACGCAGTATTTT. Translation gives CASKPGTSGRSDTQYF.

CDR3 DNA sequence: TGTGCCAGCAGCGGGGGACAGGGTTACCGGGATGGCTACACCTTC. Protein product: CASSGGQGYRDGYTF. This rearrangement joins TRBV2 to TRBJ1-2; 9 bases align to TRBD1. V lost 6 bases to trimming and J lost 6 bases; unmatched junction nucleotides: 11. The germline gives CDR1 SNHLY, CDR2 FYNNEI. There are 15 residues in the CDR3.

This clonotype has only a few counts. The chain couples TRBV6-5 to TRBJ1-2, with 10 bases identical to TRBD1. The CDR3 loop spans 15 amino acids. Unmatched junction bases numbered 5, after V lost 2 bases and J lost 5 bases. Germline V gene sequence: CDR1 MNHEY, CDR2 SVGAGI. CDR3 sequence (DNA): TGTGCCAGCAGTTACATTGGACAGGGGGATTATGGCTACACCTTC. Amino acids: CASSYIGQGDYGYTF.

The table lists this clonotype with a few counts. The gene calls are TRBV4-1 and TRBJ1-2; a weak D match, TRBD1 (6 bases). V was cut by 6 bases and J by 6 bases, with 11 bases left in between. Germline V lookup: CDR1 MGHRA, CDR2 YSYEKL. The length of the CDR3 is 12 residues. The CDR3 loop is CASRETGNGYTF. The CDR3, as DNA: TGCGCCAGCAGGGAAACAGGGAATGGCTACACCTTC.

The V call is TRBV10-2, the J call TRBJ2-5, with 7 bases lining up with TRBD1. Germline V gene data show CDR1 as WSHSY and CDR2 as SAAADI. Trimming at V came to 3 bases and at J to 5 bases, leaving 6 bases not matched to a gene. There are 14 residues in the CDR3. The CDR3 sequence: CASSDAGGVETQYF. As DNA, the CDR3 is TGCGCCAGCAGTGATGCAGGGGGTGTGGAGACCCAGTACTTC.

This chain uses TRBV19 with TRBJ2-3; tentative D call: TRBD2 (6 bases). The CDR3 consists of 14 residues. Trimming cost V 3 bases and J 1 base, with 8 bases left between them. Germline V CDR1 and CDR2: LNHDA, SQIVND (reference sequence). The CDR3 spells CASSIGGGTDTQYF. DNA for the CDR3: TGTGCCAGTAGTATTGGCGGGGGCACAGATACGCAGTATTTT.

The chain couples TRBV5-4 to TRBJ2-5; TRBD2 agrees at 7 bases. CDR3 size: 16 residues. With 3 bases clipped from V and 2 bases from J, the junction kept 10 bases outside the gene matches. Germline-derived CDR1 and CDR2 are SGHNT and YYREEE (reference sequence). The CDR3 loop is CASSSRLAGDQETQYF. The CDR3 coding sequence is TGTGCCAGCAGCTCCAGGTTGGCGGGAGATCAAGAGACCCAGTACTTC.

The chain is built from TRBV20-1 and TRBJ2-7, with a weak D call TRBD2 (5 bases). CDR1 and CDR2 (germline): DFQATT, SNEGSKA (reference sequence). This CDR3 has 16 residues. V lost 3 bases to trimming and J lost 3 bases, with 21 bases between them. The CDR3 is CSARDEAAGRYYEQYF. The DNA for the CDR3 is TGCAGTGCTAGGGACGAAGCGGCGGGTCGCTACTACGAGCAGTACTTC.

J is TRBJ2-7 and V is TRBV4-1; D might be TRBD1 or TRBD2, each matching 5 bases. This CDR3 region has 15 residues. V lost 3 bases to trimming and J lost 5 bases, with 17 bases between them. CDR1 and CDR2 (germline): MGHRA, YSYEKL. CDR3 DNA sequence: TGCGCCAGCAGCCACCCACCCATGGGGCGGGACGAGCAGTACTTC. Translated: CASSHPPMGRDEQYF.

The chain carries TRBV20-1 and TRBJ2-7, with D unclear. CDR1 is DFQATT and CDR2 is SNEGSKA in the germline V gene (reference sequence). The V and J ends lost 2 bases and 9 bases respectively, with 11 bases between them. The CDR3 length is 11 residues. The CDR3 DNA follows: TGCAGTGCTAGAAGACCTTTAGGGCAGTACTTC. It encodes CSARRPLGQYF.

The chain carries TRBV19 and TRBJ1-2; D unresolved. This CDR3 is 11 amino acids long. Trimming took 7 bases from V and 2 from J, leaving 5 bases between them. Germline V gene sequence: CDR1 LNHDA, CDR2 SQIVND (reference sequence). Here the CDR3 reads CASKKNYGYTF. CDR3 in DNA: TGTGCCAGTAAAAAGAACTATGGCTACACCTTC.

This rearrangement joins TRBV2 to TRBJ2-3; 9 bases are a match to TRBD2. Trimming removed 5 bases from V and 6 bases from J; junction bases left unmatched: 9. The V gene's germline CDR1 is SNHLY and CDR2 FYNNEI. The CDR3 runs 15 residues. CDR3 sequence: CASSNLAGTGDTQYF. The CDR3 region has the DNA TGTGCCAGCAGTAACCTAGCGGGGACGGGGGATACGCAGTATTTT.

The chain joins TRBV28 to TRBJ1-2; D perhaps matches TRBD1 (6 bases). The germline V gene has CDR1 MDHEN and CDR2 SYDVKM. The CDR3 sequence is 16 residues long. V was cut by 6 bases and J by 4 bases, with 21 bases left in between. CDR3 protein: CASRTPARRGLYGYTF. The CDR3 region has the DNA TGTGCCAGCAGAACCCCTGCTCGTCGGGGGCTCTATGGCTACACCTTC.

By sample fraction, this clonotype is medium-sized (0.01 to 0.1%). A junction end diverges from the germline sequence, so it may reflect a read error. V is TRBV7-7 and J is TRBJ2-1, with 11 bases fitting TRBD2. This CDR3 is built from 15 residues. Germline assignment: CDR1 SSHAT and CDR2 FNYEAQ (reference sequence). In DNA, the CDR3 is TGTGCTAGCAGCCCGGGTAGCGGGGGGGGTAATGAGCAGTTCTTC. Its protein is CASSPGSGGGNEQFF.

The chain is built from TRBV7-9 and TRBJ2-3; 10 bases match TRBD1. The trim removed 1 base at V and 3 bases at J, leaving 4 bases unmatched. In germline, CDR1 is SEHNR, CDR2 FQNEAQ (reference sequence). This CDR3 contains 16 residues. The chain's CDR3 is CASSLETGGMTDTQYF. CDR3 in DNA: TGTGCCAGCAGCTTAGAGACAGGGGGCATGACAGATACGCAGTATTTT.

The chain couples TRBV5-5 to TRBJ1-6; weak D call: TRBD1 (5 bases). The germline V and J ends were trimmed by 4 bases and 8 bases, with 16 bases remaining between them. This CDR3 spans 15 amino acids. In germline, CDR1 is SGHKS, CDR2 YYEKEE (reference sequence). CDR3 coding DNA: TGTGCCAGCAGCCCGTGGGGGGGGAATCATTCACCCCTCCACTTT. As protein: CASSPWGGNHSPLHF.

This chain connects TRBV6-2 or TRBV6-3 to TRBJ2-3; 9 nucleotides align to TRBD2. Trimming removed 2 bases from V and 5 bases from J; junction bases left unmatched: 5. There are 15 residues in the CDR3. Germline V gives CDR1 MNHEY, CDR2 SVGEGT. In nucleotides, the CDR3 is TGTGCCAGCAGTTACGGTAGCGGGAGCCGAGATACGCAGTATTTT. Protein sequence: CASSYGSGSRDTQYF.

This clonotype showed up just a few times. The chain links TRBV7-6 to TRBJ2-3; D unclear. The germline V gene encodes CDR1 SGHVS and CDR2 FNYEAQ. V lost 5 bases, J lost 7 bases, and 10 bases lay in between. This CDR3 is 12 amino acids long. The CDR3 loop is CASSGNSNTQYF. CDR3 sequence (DNA): TGTGCCAGCAGCGGTAATTCTAATACGCAGTATTTT.

J is TRBJ2-1 and V is TRBV2, with 8 bases matching TRBD2. Germline CDR1 reads SNHLY; CDR2 reads FYNNEI. V shed 6 bases and J 3 bases; nucleotides not matched to a gene: 7. CDR3 length equals 15 residues. Here the CDR3 DNA reads TGTGCCAGCAGCCCCAGGGCGGGAGGCTACAATGAGCAGTTCTTC. Protein sequence: CASSPRAGGYNEQFF.

CDR3 coding DNA: TGTGCCAGCAGTTTACCCGGGACATCTGGAAACACCATATATTTT. It is translated as CASSLPGTSGNTIYF. The chain carries TRBV28 and TRBJ1-3, with D perhaps TRBD1 (6 bases). The CDR3 is 15 amino acids. Germline V gives CDR1 MDHEN, CDR2 SYDVKM. Trimming took 2 bases from V and 1 from J, leaving 9 bases between them.

As concerns this clonotype: This clone may be a read error of a much larger clone one base away. This chain joins TRBV6-1 and TRBJ2-5; unclear D gene. The V gene's germline CDR1 is MNHNS and CDR2 SASEGT. The CDR3 extends over 10 amino acids. The CDR3 loop reads CVSSQETQYF. Here the CDR3 DNA reads TGTGTCAGCAGCCAAGAGACCCAGTACTTC.

This clonotype was recorded a few times. The chain is built from TRBV20-1 and TRBJ1-2, with a weak D call TRBD1 (6 bases). CDR1 and CDR2 from the germline V gene are DFQATT and SNEGSKA (reference sequence). The CDR3 is 14 amino acids. V dropped 4 bases and J dropped 4 bases, with 16 bases sitting between them. The CDR3 protein is CSAIWATGSYGYTF. CDR3 nucleotides: TGCAGTGCTATCTGGGCTACAGGGAGCTATGGCTACACCTTC.

This clonotype was observed a handful of times. V gene TRBV6-5 combines with J gene TRBJ1-1; D remains ambiguous. CDR1 MNHEY and CDR2 SVGAGI come from the germline V gene. This CDR3 comprises 14 residues. V lost 2 bases and J 1 base, leaving 8 bases between the germline ends. This CDR3 reads CASSYGWENTEAFF. The CDR3 coding sequence is TGTGCCAGCAGTTACGGGTGGGAGAACACTGAAGCTTTCTTT.

In this sample, this clonotype turned up a few times. The chain links TRBV7-3 to TRBJ2-7; no firm D call. Trimming left V 3 bases short and J 6 bases short, with 9 bases between. CDR1 and CDR2 from the germline V gene are SGHTA and FQGTGA. The CDR3 is 12 residues long. The CDR3 region is CASSFRGGEQYF. The DNA for the CDR3 is TGTGCCAGCAGCTTTCGAGGCGGCGAGCAGTACTTC.

Notes on this clonotype: One end of the junction does not line up with germline, which may come from a read error. This chain connects TRBV2 to TRBJ1-1; 7 bases fit TRBD1. This CDR3 contains 14 residues. Germline V gene lookup returns CDR1 SNHLY and CDR2 FYNNEI. The CDR3 region has the DNA TGTGCCAGCAGGGAAGGACAGGCAAACACTGAAGCTTTCTTT. Its translation is CASREGQANTEAFF.

This clonotype was seen only a few times. The V call is TRBV11-3, the J call TRBJ2-5, with 9 bases identical to TRBD1. The junction had 6 bases not matched to a gene; V was cut back by 2 bases and J by 5 bases. Germline V lookup: CDR1 SGHNT, CDR2 YENEEA. This CDR3 spans 15 amino acids. CDR3 protein: CASSLRGQGAETQYF. CDR3 nucleotide sequence: TGTGCCAGCAGCTTAAGGGGACAGGGTGCGGAGACCCAGTACTTC. Full variable domain (outside the CDR3, taken from reference TRBV11-3 and TRBJ2-5): EAGVVQSPRYKIIEKKQPVAFWCNPISGHNTLYWYLQNLGQGPELLIRYENEEAVDDSQLPKDRFSAERLKGVDSTLKIQPAELGDSAVYLCASSLRGQGAETQYFGPGTRLLVL.